Listed below are T cell receptor beta chains from one sample, sequenced in a study of blood T cell repertoires in COVID-19. Sequenced by immunoSEQ multiplex PCR; TCRdb stores in-frame clones only, minus some. Among about 300,000 clones listed, 88% were seen once. The sequenced material came from peripheral blood. Receptors originate from a woman in her thirties who had recovered from COVID-19. Each CDR3 is given with its conserved first and last residue. Each record gives: CDR3 DNA, CDR3 protein, V gene, clone size, D gene, J gene. The D gene is left open where the match is weak. The size field is filled for only some rows; it gives once, few, many or a size class.

DNA: TGCAGTGCTAGTGGACTAGCGGGGGGACAGTACTCCTACAATGAGCAGTTCTTC
CDR3: CSASGLAGGQYSYNEQFF
V: TRBV20-1
size: .
D: TRBD2
J: TRBJ2-1

DNA: TGCAGCGTGGAGTCCTCTGGAAACACCATATATTTT
CDR3: CSVESSGNTIYF
V: TRBV29-1
size: .
D: .
J: TRBJ1-3

DNA: TGTGCCAGCTCACCAGGGACTAGCGAGAACAATGAGCAGTTCTTC
CDR3: CASSPGTSENNEQFF
V: TRBV18
size: .
D: TRBD2
J: TRBJ2-1

DNA: TGTGCCAGTAGTTTTCTAGCGGGGAGCACAGATACGCAGTATTTT
CDR3: CASSFLAGSTDTQYF
V: TRBV19
size: .
D: TRBD2
J: TRBJ2-3

DNA: TGTGCCAGCTCACCTGCGGGGCTTCGGGAGACCCAGTACTTC
CDR3: CASSPAGLRETQYF
V: TRBV18
size: .
D: .
J: TRBJ2-5

DNA: TGCGCCAGCAGCTCAGACCCCGGGGGCTATGGCTACACCTTC
CDR3: CASSSDPGGYGYTF
V: TRBV5-1
size: .
D: .
J: TRBJ1-2

DNA: TGTGCCAGTAGTATTTTTTGGCGGGACGCTGAAGCTTTCTTT
CDR3: CASSIFWRDAEAFF
V: TRBV19
size: .
D: .
J: TRBJ1-1

DNA: TGTGCCAGCAGTTACTCCAGGGGTAACTCCTACGAGCAGTACTTC
CDR3: CASSYSRGNSYEQYF
V: TRBV6-5
size: .
D: .
J: TRBJ2-7

DNA: TGTGCCACCAGCTCTCCCGGGACAGGGTCGTCCGAGCAGTACTTC
CDR3: CATSSPGTGSSEQYF
V: TRBV15
size: .
D: TRBD1
J: TRBJ2-7

DNA: TGTGCCAGCAGCGTGGCTAGCCGCGGAGAGACCCAGTACTTC
CDR3: CASSVASRGETQYF
V: TRBV9
size: .
D: .
J: TRBJ2-5

DNA: TGTGCCAGCAGTTTATACCCGGACAGGATCAACGAGCAGTACTTC
CDR3: CASSLYPDRINEQYF
V: TRBV28
size: .
D: TRBD1
J: TRBJ2-7

DNA: TGTGCCAGCAGCCTCTCCACAGATACGCAGTATTTT
CDR3: CASSLSTDTQYF
V: TRBV2
size: .
D: .
J: TRBJ2-3

DNA: TGTGCCAGCAGCCTTCGGACAACGCCCTACGAGCAGTACTTC
CDR3: CASSLRTTPYEQYF
V: TRBV3-1/TRBV3-2
size: .
D: .
J: TRBJ2-7

DNA: TGTGCCAGGGCTTGGGAGGGGTGTCTAGCCAAAAACATTCAGTACTTC
CDR3: CARAWEGCLAKNIQYF
V: TRBV9
size: once
D: TRBD2
J: TRBJ2-4

DNA: TGTGCCAGCAGCCGGGGACAGGGGGCCGGGGAGCTGTTTTTT
CDR3: CASSRGQGAGELFF
V: TRBV11-2
size: .
D: TRBD1
J: TRBJ2-2

DNA: TGTGCCAGCACCCCAGCGGGGGACGATGGCTACACCTTC
CDR3: CASTPAGDDGYTF
V: TRBV2
size: .
D: .
J: TRBJ1-2

DNA: TGTGCCAGCAGTTACCGGGTCTCCCCCCTCTCCTACGAGCAGTACTTC
CDR3: CASSYRVSPLSYEQYF
V: TRBV28
size: .
D: .
J: TRBJ2-7

DNA: TGTGCCAGCAGCCGCGGAGCGGGGCTCGACTCACCCCTCCACTTT
CDR3: CASSRGAGLDSPLHF
V: TRBV3-1/TRBV3-2
size: .
D: .
J: TRBJ1-6

DNA: TGTGCCAGCAGCGGACAGGGTGGGCGAGACTATGGCTACACCTTC
CDR3: CASSGQGGRDYGYTF
V: TRBV6-2/TRBV6-3
size: .
D: TRBD1
J: TRBJ1-2

DNA: TGTGCCAGCAGTGAAGAGCCTTCACCCCTCCACTTT
CDR3: CASSEEPSPLHF
V: TRBV2
size: once
D: .
J: TRBJ1-6

DNA: TGTGCCAGCTCACCACTTGTCCATTTCCAGCTCTCAGGGACTGCGGGAAACACCATATATTTT
CDR3: CASSPLVHFQLSGTAGNTIYF
V: TRBV18
size: .
D: .
J: TRBJ1-3

DNA: TGTGCCAGCAGTTCATCCCGCGGGGGCCGTCCCTTAGGAGAGACCCAGTACTTC
CDR3: CASSSSRGGRPLGETQYF
V: TRBV6-2/TRBV6-3
size: .
D: .
J: TRBJ2-5

DNA: TGCAGCGTTACAGGGTTTGAGGATACGCAGTATTTT
CDR3: CSVTGFEDTQYF
V: TRBV29-1
size: .
D: .
J: TRBJ2-3

DNA: TGCGCCAGCAGCCCCACTCCGCCCACAGATACGCAGTATTTT
CDR3: CASSPTPPTDTQYF
V: TRBV5-1
size: .
D: .
J: TRBJ2-3

DNA: TGTGCCAGCAGCACTCAACGGGTGGGACAGACGACCGGGGAGCTGTTTTTT
CDR3: CASSTQRVGQTTGELFF
V: TRBV9
size: .
D: TRBD1
J: TRBJ2-2

DNA: TGTGCCAGCAGTTTAGGACAGAACACCGGGGAGCTGTTTTTT
CDR3: CASSLGQNTGELFF
V: TRBV28
size: .
D: .
J: TRBJ2-2

DNA: TGCGCCAGCAGCTTTTCGCAGGGGGCCTGGGAGACCCAGTACTTC
CDR3: CASSFSQGAWETQYF
V: TRBV5-1
size: .
D: TRBD1
J: TRBJ2-5

DNA: TGTGCCAGCAGCGTACAGCAGAACACTGAAGCTTTCTTT
CDR3: CASSVQQNTEAFF
V: TRBV5-4
size: .
D: .
J: TRBJ1-1

DNA: TGTGCCAGCGAGCGGACTCTTAACACCGGGGAGCTGTTTTTT
CDR3: CASERTLNTGELFF
V: TRBV7-2
size: .
D: .
J: TRBJ2-2

DNA: TGTGCCAGCAGCTTACTGAATCAGCCCCAGCATTTT
CDR3: CASSLLNQPQHF
V: TRBV7-9
size: .
D: .
J: TRBJ1-5

DNA: TGTGCCACCAGTGACACTCGACGGGGAGGGGAAAAACTGTTTTTT
CDR3: CATSDTRRGGEKLFF
V: TRBV24-1
size: few
D: .
J: TRBJ1-4

DNA: TGTGCCAGCAGCCAAGACGATCGACTAGCGGACAATGAGCAGTTCTTC
CDR3: CASSQDDRLADNEQFF
V: TRBV3-1/TRBV3-2
size: .
D: TRBD2
J: TRBJ2-1

DNA: TGTGCCAGCAGCCCGTATTGGACAGGTCACTCCTACGAGCAGTACTTC
CDR3: CASSPYWTGHSYEQYF
V: TRBV3-1/TRBV3-2
size: few
D: TRBD1
J: TRBJ2-7

DNA: TGCAGTGCTAGTCGGAGCAATCAGCCCCAGCATTTT
CDR3: CSASRSNQPQHF
V: TRBV20-1
size: .
D: .
J: TRBJ1-5

DNA: TGTGCCAGCAGTGAAGAAGGGCAGGGGAACCAGCCCCAGCATTTT
CDR3: CASSEEGQGNQPQHF
V: TRBV2
size: few
D: .
J: TRBJ1-5

DNA: TGTGCCAGCAGCCCGTACCCCGGACAGGGCGATTTCCAGCAGTACTTC
CDR3: CASSPYPGQGDFQQYF
V: TRBV7-2
size: .
D: TRBD1
J: TRBJ2-7

DNA: TGTGCCAGCAGCCAAGGACAGGGAAAAGATGGCTACACCTTC
CDR3: CASSQGQGKDGYTF
V: TRBV7-3
size: .
D: TRBD1
J: TRBJ1-2

DNA: TGCGCCAGCAGCCCCCAAGGATCGGGGACTGGGGCCAACGTCCTGACTTTC
CDR3: CASSPQGSGTGANVLTF
V: TRBV4-3
size: few
D: .
J: TRBJ2-6

DNA: TGTGCCAGTACCAATACAGGAGATGGCAATCAGCCCCAGCATTTT
CDR3: CASTNTGDGNQPQHF
V: TRBV19
size: .
D: .
J: TRBJ1-5

DNA: TGTGCCAGCAGCCCTGGGGGGGGGATCGGCTACGAGCAGTACTTC
CDR3: CASSPGGGIGYEQYF
V: TRBV7-6
size: .
D: TRBD2
J: TRBJ2-7

DNA: TGTGCCAGCAGCCCCCGCCCAGGGCAGAGCTATGGCTACACCTTC
CDR3: CASSPRPGQSYGYTF
V: TRBV9
size: .
D: .
J: TRBJ1-2

DNA: TGTGCCAGCAGCCCCGGGCCTACACGGGGTGAAAAACTGTTTTTT
CDR3: CASSPGPTRGEKLFF
V: TRBV7-2
size: .
D: .
J: TRBJ1-4

DNA: TGTGCCAGCAGCTTGGCGCCGACAGGGGGCTTCGGGTCAAATGAAAAACTGTTTTTT
CDR3: CASSLAPTGGFGSNEKLFF
V: TRBV5-6
size: .
D: TRBD1
J: TRBJ1-4

DNA: TGTGCCAGCAGTTTGGGTCCCGGGACAGGGAGTGACTATGGCTACACCTTC
CDR3: CASSLGPGTGSDYGYTF
V: TRBV27
size: .
D: TRBD1
J: TRBJ1-2

DNA: TGTGCCAGCAGTCGGACTTCTTTCTACGAGCAGTACTTC
CDR3: CASSRTSFYEQYF
V: TRBV6-5
size: .
D: .
J: TRBJ2-7

DNA: TGTGCCACCAGTGATTTGGGAGGAGGGGAGAGCACAGATACGCAGTATTTT
CDR3: CATSDLGGGESTDTQYF
V: TRBV24-1
size: .
D: .
J: TRBJ2-3

DNA: TGCAGCGTGGACACCGGGACAGGGGGCGTTAATGAAAAACTGTTTTTT
CDR3: CSVDTGTGGVNEKLFF
V: TRBV29-1
size: .
D: TRBD1
J: TRBJ1-4

DNA: TGTGCCAGCAGCCCCACCTGGATTAGCGGGGGCTACAATGAGCAGTTCTTC
CDR3: CASSPTWISGGYNEQFF
V: TRBV9
size: few
D: TRBD2
J: TRBJ2-1

DNA: TGTGCCAGCAGCCGCGGACAGACCTCCTACGAGCAGTACTTC
CDR3: CASSRGQTSYEQYF
V: TRBV3-1/TRBV3-2
size: once
D: .
J: TRBJ2-7

DNA: TGCGCCAGCAGCTTGGAAGCGGGGAACTCCTACAATGAGCAGTTCTTC
CDR3: CASSLEAGNSYNEQFF
V: TRBV5-1
size: .
D: TRBD2
J: TRBJ2-1

DNA: TGTGCCAGCAGTTATGTGCGGGGGGGCACAGATACGCAGTATTTT
CDR3: CASSYVRGGTDTQYF
V: TRBV6-6
size: .
D: TRBD2
J: TRBJ2-3

DNA: TGCGCCAGCAGCCAAGGACTAGCGGAGCTCACAGATACGCAGTATTTT
CDR3: CASSQGLAELTDTQYF
V: TRBV4-3
size: .
D: TRBD2
J: TRBJ2-3